This T cell receptor beta chain derives from a study of T cells after posttransplantation cyclophosphamide listed by TCRdb under 2016. With respect to the entire study: The study tracked T cell repertoire reconstitution by TRB sequencing after myeloablative bone marrow transplantation using posttransplantation cyclophosphamide as GVHD prophylaxis. TRB sequencing was performed on blood from all 35 or so PTCy patients with 1-year posttransplant specimens. Public TRB sequences were checked against a database of over 3,500 sequences associated with responses to pathogens, tumor antigens, self-antigens and alloantigens. Up to roughly 3 additional blood samples from 2 to 5.2 years after transplant were also TRB-sequenced in 3 patients, as was pretransplant blood from a handful of patients. TRA and TRB clonality were tightly correlated in several samples, so subsequent TCR analyses focused on TRB only. Samples from 30 to 35 PTCy-treated patients, along with samples from some 16 of their related bone marrow donors, underwent antigen receptor sequencing.

The treatment or condition label, as the study defines it: high-dose cyclophosphamide on days +3 and +4 as single-agent GVHD prophylaxis. Busulfan and fludarabine conditioning, a related or unrelated marrow graft, and cyclophosphamide on days +3 and +4 were given to PTCy patients. PTCy-treated patients were drawn from a prospective multi-institutional clinical trial. Peripheral blood and bone marrow mononuclear cells were isolated by Ficoll-Hypaque density centrifugation and cryopreserved. FACS on a FACSAria II was used to sort CD4+ and CD8+ T cells, including the naive and memory subsets. Study-wide findings and limitations: The TRB repertoires of T cells infiltrating skin or GI tract showed only limited overlap with the TRB repertoires of T cells in blood. Across about 49 patients, TRB clonality was highly associated with recipient CMV seropositivity and CMV reactivation, and PTCy diversity was similar to diversity in CNI/methotrexate controls. Donor-recipient similarity was low at 1-2 months but rose over the first year, and later blood repertoires were often dominated by donor CD8+ memory clones.

The CDR3 starts with the cysteine, ends with the phenylalanine, and has 16 residues. This entry keeps only the CDR3 DNA: 48 bases, framed from base 1. The germline V end is reduced by 4 bases and the J end by 8 bases; junction bases left unmatched: 14. The germline V gene yields SGHRS for CDR1 and YFSETQ for CDR2. A note on this clone: Its antigen remains unidentified. Base-call qualities are not available, and no considerably larger clone is one nucleotide away.

Genomic DNA was the input for TRB sequencing, which was run either with the immunoSEQ assay at survey resolution or with the hsTCRB kit. The authors' pipeline ran thus. The immunoSEQ software handled the initial read processing, while the LymphoSeq R package was used for the repertoire analyses. Clonality was computed as 1 minus normalized Shannon entropy; Gini coefficient was also calculated for each TRB dataset. To infer phenotypes in unsorted samples, TRB sequences from sorted subsets of the recipient or donor were mapped onto unsorted samples from the same recipient. TCRdb holds this immuneACCESS table with in-frame rearrangements only. Some clones are missing; in checked studies, unresolved V genes explain under half, and the rest has no known cause. V and J calls plus clone size are reproduced from that table; the DNA served to infer D and trimming. This sample lists a few thousand clones; approximately 69% were detected once. The ten largest clones add up to around 47% of the sample.

The sample consisted of CD8+ T cells sorted from PBMCs, taken about 1,200 days after allogeneic stem cell transplant with posttransplant cyclophosphamide. The receptor's source is a female patient between 35 and 55 years old who received an allogeneic stem cell transplant from a related donor, was CMV-positive, and had no GVHD. Donor T cells from the graft may be present among the T cells after a transplant. Recombination linked TRBV5-1 to TRBJ1-2; 10 middle bases align to TRBD1. The CDR3 protein: CASSPLGDDRGQGYTF. The bases read TGCGCCAGCAGCCCCTTGGGGGACGACAGGGGGCAAGGCTACACCTTC.